This T cell receptor (beta chain) stems from a study of regulatory T cells in long-lasting Graves disease. Whole-study results and caveats: Exclusively peripheral blood, rather than thyroid tissue, was studied.

The CDR3 runs to 12 residues. The V end lost 4 bases, the J end lost 7 bases, and 14 bases lay between the germline ends. CDR1 and CDR2 from the germline V gene are SQVTM and ANQGSEA. Notes on this clonotype: Its antigen is unknown.

Relying on iRepertoire HTBI primers and Arm-PCR of CDR3 regions, the team built TCR beta libraries. TCRdb used MiXCR to reprocess the multiplex PCR reads, holding one entry per CDR3 protein. Among about 400,000 distinct CDR3 sequences, 15% to 20% were seen once, and the ten largest hold about 19%. Time point meaning: newly diagnosed GD, antithyroid drugs for less than 3 months. The TCR library used RNA extracted from PBMCs. This same sample was also taken into another study, of T cells in Graves' hyperthyroidism and ophthalmopathy. That source adds: Graves' hyperthyroidism showing no ophthalmopathy progression within 18 months was considered stable. Ophthalmopathy was distinguished from stable hyperthyroidism by 13 V-J signatures.

This sequence originates from a woman between 18 and 30 years old with Graves disease. Here the sequenced sample was peripheral blood mononuclear cells (PBMCs), taken at new diagnosis, from a patient treated with antithyroid drugs. The chain joins TRBV29-1 to TRBJ2-7; unclear D gene. The CDR3 loop reads CSVVSPAGEQYF. CDR3 DNA: TGCAGCGTTGTAAGTCCAGCTGGGGAGCAGTACTTC.